Following are 13 T cell receptor beta chains from one sample sequenced in a study of cytomegalovirus exposure and HLA in healthy donors. Vbeta (60) and Jbeta (13) primers were used in the PCR. The protocol was immunoSEQ multiplex PCR, while the TCRdb copy is restricted to in-frame clones and leaves out a portion. The sample holds 150,000 to 200,000 clones; around four fifths are singletons and the top ten take roughly 7.4%. The specimen was PBMCs. All receptors come from a male donor in good health and CMV-seropositive.

This sequence joins TRBV29-1 and TRBJ1-5, with unresolved D. Germline V lookup: CDR1 SQVTM, CDR2 ANQGSEA. Trimming took off 1 base at V and 6 bases at J, with 10 bases between the two ends. The CDR3 is 13 residues long. CDR3 bases: TGCAGCGTTGAAGTTCAAGAGGGTCAGCCCCAGCATTTT. Protein sequence: CSVEVQEGQPQHF. Together with reference TRBV29-1 and TRBJ1-5, the CDR3 gives the full variable domain: SAVISQKPSRDICQRGTSLTIQCQVDSQVTMMFWYRQQPGQSLTLIATANQGSEATYESGFVIDKFPISRPNLTFSTLTVSNMSPEDSSIYLCSVEVQEGQPQHFGDGTRLSIL.

To note about this clone: This likely comes from a read error, as the CDR3 has no conserved phenylalanine or tryptophan at its end. The J gene is TRBJ1-2, the V gene TRBV6-1, with D maybe TRBD1 (5 bases). Germline V lookup: CDR1 MNHNS, CDR2 SASEGT. With 2 bases removed from V and 7 bases from J, the gap between germline ends came to 11 bases. There are 13 residues in the CDR3. CDR3 DNA sequence: TGTGCCAGCAGTGAAATAACAGGCGTTGGCTACACCTCC. The encoded protein is CASSEITGVGYTS.

The CDR3 DNA sequence: TGCGCCAGCAGCCATACGTCAGGGGTTCAGCCCCAGCATTTT. Translated, it gives CASSHTSGVQPQHF. The V gene is TRBV4-1, the J gene TRBJ1-5, with D maybe TRBD1 (6 bases). Germline values: CDR1 MGHRA, CDR2 YSYEKL. The germline V and J ends were trimmed by 3 bases and 6 bases, with 12 bases remaining between them. The CDR3 covers 14 residues.

The chain recombines TRBV30 with TRBJ2-7, with TRBD1 matching over 8 bases. Germline V gene sequence: CDR1 GTSNPN, CDR2 SVGIG (reference sequence). Trimming took 0 bases from V and 6 from J; bases not matched to a gene: 13. This CDR3 has 16 amino acids. CDR3 amino acids: CAWSVFDPGQETEQYF. In nucleotides, the CDR3 is TGTGCCTGGAGTGTCTTCGACCCGGGACAGGAGACCGAGCAGTACTTC.

The chain combines TRBV30 with TRBJ1-1, with D perhaps TRBD1 (5 bases). Trimming took off 2 bases at V and 7 bases at J, with 14 bases between the two ends. The CDR3 has 13 residues. From germline, CDR1 is GTSNPN and CDR2 SVGIG (reference sequence). The CDR3 nucleotides read TGTGCCTGGAGTTTAAGTCGTAGGGGTGAAGCTTTCTTT. Encoded protein: CAWSLSRRGEAFF.

In its sample, this clone was seen once. The genes are TRBV9 and TRBJ1-6; TRBD1 aligns across 7 bases. The germline V gene has CDR1 SGDLS and CDR2 YYNGEE. The CDR3 spans 14 residues. The ends lost 1 base at V and 7 bases at J; junction bases unmatched: 2. The CDR3 here is CASSVQGGNSPLHF. The CDR3 DNA reads TGTGCCAGCAGCGTACAGGGGGGCAATTCACCCCTCCACTTT.

CDR3 coding DNA: TGTGCCAGCAGAGCCCCCAGGGGGCTTGGTGAAAATGAAAAACTGTTTTTT. This translates into CASRAPRGLGENEKLFF. This chain joins TRBV2 and TRBJ1-4, with 8 bases lining up with TRBD1. V lost 6 bases, J lost 5 bases, and 14 bases stayed unmatched. This CDR3 has 17 amino acids. CDR1 is SNHLY, CDR2 FYNNEI, per germline.

CDR3 sequence reads: CASRGEGPSEQYF. The CDR3 bases are TGTGCCAGCAGGGGGGAGGGCCCCTCGGAGCAGTACTTC. The rearrangement uses TRBV6-1 and TRBJ2-7, with 7 bases identical to TRBD2. Germline V gives CDR1 MNHNS, CDR2 SASEGT. The CDR3 has 13 residues. The V segment lost 6 bases and the J segment 7 bases; nucleotides outside the gene matches: 9.

This clone is a singleton in its sample. This chain links TRBV25-1 with TRBJ2-5; 8 nucleotides agree with TRBD2. Germline assignment: CDR1 MGHDK and CDR2 SYGVNS. Trimming at V came to 5 bases and at J to 4 bases, leaving 9 bases not matched to a gene. This CDR3 comprises 15 residues. CDR3 DNA: TGTGCCAGCAGTACCTCCAGCGGGGGAGGAGAGACCCAGTACTTC. This gives the protein CASSTSSGGGETQYF.

The rearrangement uses TRBV12-5 and TRBJ2-3; perhaps TRBD2 as D (6 bases). This CDR3 spans 16 amino acids. With 5 bases removed from V and 0 bases from J, the gap between germline ends came to 15 bases. Germline-derived CDR1 and CDR2 are LGHNT and FRNRAP. CDR3 residues: CASGPNTGLSTDTQYF. The CDR3 DNA reads as TGTGCTAGTGGTCCAAATACGGGACTGAGCACAGATACGCAGTATTTT.

The chain combines TRBV30 with TRBJ1-2; D remains ambiguous. CDR3 length: 13 residues. The V gene lost 3 bases and the J gene lost 11 bases, with 19 bases spanning the gap. Germline CDR1 is GTSNPN and CDR2 is SVGIG (reference sequence). CDR3 in DNA: TGTGCCTGGAGGGTAGGCATCTCCAGAGGGTACACCTTC. It codes for CAWRVGISRGYTF.

This clone was seen just once. The V and J genes are TRBV7-9 and TRBJ2-1; unclear D gene. V lost 5 bases, J lost 0 bases, and 14 bases lay in between. The CDR3 has 16 amino acids. Germline CDR1 SEHNR, CDR2 FQNEAQ (reference sequence). CDR3 bases: TGTGCCAGCAGCCCGCCCCTCGCCAGCTCCTACAATGAGCAGTTCTTC. It encodes CASSPPLASSYNEQFF.

The rearrangement links TRBV7-3 to TRBJ2-1; a possible D gene is TRBD2 (7 bases). Germline CDR1 reads SGHTA; CDR2 reads FQGTGA. The V gene lost 5 bases and the J gene lost 8 bases, with 16 bases spanning the gap. The CDR3 length is 14 residues. The CDR3 sequence is CASSPGGGADEQFF. The DNA of the CDR3 is TGTGCCAGCAGCCCCGGAGGGGGGGCGGATGAGCAGTTCTTC.